A single sample gave rise to the 32 T cell receptor beta chains below, sequenced in a study of blood T cell repertoires in COVID-19. The table came from immunoSEQ multiplex PCR; TCRdb's copy has only in-frame clones and leaves some out. The table lists over 300,000 clones, 90% of them singletons. The sample consisted of peripheral blood. The receptors derive from a man aged 18 to 30 with active or convalescent COVID-19.

This clone was seen only once. This chain links TRBV5-4 with TRBJ2-2; no firm D call. The CDR3 has 15 amino acids. The germline gives CDR1 SGHNT, CDR2 YYREEE (reference sequence). V was trimmed by 1 base and J by 4 bases, leaving 11 bases between them. The CDR3 nucleotides are TGTGCCAGCAGCTTGCTGTTCCAGTCCACCGGGGAGCTGTTTTTT. It encodes CASSLLFQSTGELFF.

The chain employs TRBV29-1 and TRBJ1-1; 7 nucleotides match TRBD1. This CDR3 is 15 amino acids long. Germline values: CDR1 SQVTM, CDR2 ANQGSEA. V dropped 1 base and J dropped 0; count of bases not matched to a gene: 5. The CDR3 reads CSVEAGTAMNTEAFF. DNA for the CDR3: TGCAGCGTTGAAGCGGGGACAGCGATGAACACTGAAGCTTTCTTT.

The CDR3 region has the DNA TGCGCCAGCAGCTTGGGGGGGACTTCAGATACGCAGTATTTT. It specifies CASSLGGTSDTQYF. This sequence joins TRBV5-1 and TRBJ2-3; weak D call: TRBD2 (6 bases). Germline lookup yields CDR1 SGHRS and CDR2 YFSETQ. V lost 0 bases and J 4 bases, leaving 9 bases between the germline ends. CDR3 length: 14 residues.

The gene calls are TRBV2 and TRBJ1-2, with D perhaps TRBD1 (6 bases). The V and J ends lost 6 bases and 3 bases respectively, with 11 bases between them. Germline values: CDR1 SNHLY, CDR2 FYNNEI. The CDR3 is 13 amino acids. The CDR3 loop reads CASRGQLHYGYTF. Written as DNA, the CDR3 is TGTGCCAGCAGAGGACAGTTACACTATGGCTACACCTTC.

This chain's CDR3 is CASSRPDTGTEAFF. The CDR3 DNA follows: TGTGCCAGCAGTCGTCCCGATACCGGCACTGAAGCTTTCTTT. The chain carries TRBV3-1 (or the pseudogene TRBV3-2) and TRBJ1-1; D uncertain. The V gene's germline CDR1 is LGHDT and CDR2 YNNKEL (reference sequence). V dropped 6 bases and J dropped 4 bases, with 15 bases sitting between them. This CDR3 has 14 residues.

The chain recombines TRBV14 with TRBJ2-7; no definite D call. The CDR3 extends over 14 amino acids. CDR1 SGHDN and CDR2 FVKESK come from the germline V gene. The V end lost 3 bases, the J end lost 3 bases, and 12 bases lay between the germline ends. The CDR3 region is CASSQSVSIYEQYF. CDR3 coding DNA: TGTGCCAGCAGCCAGTCCGTCAGTATCTACGAGCAGTACTTC. Full variable domain (outside the CDR3, taken from reference TRBV14 and TRBJ2-7): EAGVTQFPSHSVIEKGQTVTLRCDPISGHDNLYWYRRVMGKEIKFLLHFVKESKQDESGMPNNRFLAERTGGTYSTLKVQPAELEDSGVYFCASSQSVSIYEQYFGPGTRLTVT.

The J gene is TRBJ2-2, the V gene TRBV5-5; D gene unclear. The CDR3 spans 14 residues. Per the germline V gene, CDR1 is SGHKS and CDR2 is YYEKEE (reference sequence). The V and J ends lost 7 bases and 1 base respectively, with 11 bases between them. CDR3 region: CASGHWRNTGELFF. CDR3 nucleotide sequence: TGTGCCAGCGGCCACTGGAGGAACACCGGGGAGCTGTTTTTT.

The V and J genes are TRBV19 and TRBJ1-4; D remains unclear. Germline-derived CDR1 and CDR2 are LNHDA and SQIVND (reference sequence). V was cut by 8 bases and J by 0 bases, with 10 bases left in between. This CDR3 contains 14 residues. CDR3 coding DNA: TGTGCCAGTTCAACTAGTGCAACTAATGAAAAACTGTTTTTT. It specifies CASSTSATNEKLFF.

This chain connects TRBV7-9 to TRBJ1-6; no clear D. CDR3 size: 16 residues. Germline-derived CDR1 and CDR2 are SEHNR and FQNEAQ (reference sequence). Trimming took off 5 bases at V and 7 bases at J, with 18 bases between the two ends. The CDR3 spells CASSAVRSTQNSPLHF. As DNA, the CDR3 is TGTGCCAGCAGCGCCGTTCGGTCAACTCAAAATTCACCCCTCCACTTT.

V usage is TRBV19 and J usage is TRBJ1-4; possible D gene TRBD1, 5 bases. Between the trimmed V and J ends, which lost 4 bases and 0 bases, there was a span of 12 bases. The CDR3 is made up of 16 amino acids. Germline CDR1 and CDR2: LNHDA and SQIVND (reference sequence). CDR3: CASSSLGQATNEKLFF. CDR3 coding DNA: TGTGCCAGTAGTAGTCTAGGACAAGCAACTAATGAAAAACTGTTTTTT. Based on the CDR3 plus reference TRBV19 and TRBJ1-4, the full variable domain is DGGITQSPKYLFRKEGQNVTLSCEQNLNHDAMYWYRQDPGQGLRLIYYSQIVNDFQKGDIAEGYSVSREKKESFPLTVTSAQKNPTAFYLCASSSLGQATNEKLFFGSGTQLSVL.

The chain joins TRBV27 to TRBJ1-1; TRBD1 might be the D (6 bases). This CDR3 has 16 amino acids. Trimming shortened V by 6 bases and J by 0 bases, and 17 bases separated the two germline ends. The germline V gene has CDR1 MNHEY and CDR2 SMNVEV (reference sequence). The CDR3 is CASRATGKGMNTEAFF. In DNA form, the CDR3 reads TGTGCCAGCAGGGCTACAGGGAAGGGAATGAACACTGAAGCTTTCTTT.

The rearrangement uses TRBV5-8 and TRBJ1-5, with 7 positions matching TRBD1. After removal of 2 bases from V and 6 bases from J, the junction contained 14 bases not matched to a gene. This CDR3 comprises 17 residues. Per the germline V gene, CDR1 is SGHTS and CDR2 is YDEGEE. CDR3 coding DNA: TGTGCCAGCAGCTTCCGGGACAGTCATTATTTGGGTCAGCCCCAGCATTTT. This translates into CASSFRDSHYLGQPQHF. Drawing the rest from reference TRBV5-8 and TRBJ1-5, the complete variable domain is EAGVTQSPTHLIKTRGQQATLRCSPISGHTSVYWYQQALGLGLQFLLWYDEGEERNRGNFPPRFSGRQFPNYSSELNVNALELEDSALYLCASSFRDSHYLGQPQHFGDGTRLSIL.

The CDR3 DNA reads as TGCGCCAGCAGCCAACAGGGTAGGAGCACAGATACGCAGTATTTT. It translates to CASSQQGRSTDTQYF. This chain connects TRBV5-1 to TRBJ2-3; tentative D call: TRBD1 (6 bases). There are 15 residues in the CDR3. Trimming cost V 4 bases and J 0 bases, with 12 bases left between them. Germline values: CDR1 SGHRS, CDR2 YFSETQ.

The chain has TRBV5-1 and TRBJ1-2; 7 bases are shared with TRBD1. The CDR3 runs to 15 residues. Germline values: CDR1 SGHRS, CDR2 YFSETQ. J lost 1 base, V lost 1 base, and 4 bases had no gene match. The CDR3 spells CASSLQAGGNYGYTF. The CDR3 nucleotides are TGCGCCAGCAGCTTGCAGGCAGGGGGTAACTATGGCTACACCTTC.

This clone occurred a few times. This chain joins TRBV18 and TRBJ1-5, with D perhaps TRBD1 (5 bases). CDR3 length equals 15 residues. Germline V gives CDR1 KGHSH, CDR2 LQKENI. Trimming removed 1 base at V and 3 bases at J, with 10 bases between. The CDR3 bases are TGTGCCAGCTCACCACGGCAGGGATTCAATCAGCCCCAGCATTTT. As protein: CASSPRQGFNQPQHF.

The count of this clone is one. V is TRBV19 and J is TRBJ2-2, with 7 bases matching TRBD2. Germline V lookup: CDR1 LNHDA, CDR2 SQIVND (reference sequence). V shed 11 bases and J 6 bases; nucleotides not matched to a gene: 12. This CDR3 has 14 amino acids. The CDR3 protein is CASKRGLDSGELFF. The DNA of the CDR3 is TGTGCCTCCAAGCGGGGTTTAGACTCCGGGGAGCTGTTTTTT.

This clone appeared once. V is TRBV27 and J is TRBJ1-2; TRBD1 might be the D (5 bases). The CDR3 is 14 amino acids. Deletions cut 5 bases from V and 4 bases from J, with 14 bases between. The germline gives CDR1 MNHEY, CDR2 SMNVEV (reference sequence). CDR3 region: CASSPWAGSYGYTF. The CDR3 DNA follows: TGTGCCAGCAGTCCCTGGGCAGGGTCCTATGGCTACACCTTC.

The chain is built from TRBV19 and TRBJ1-4; the D gene is possibly TRBD1 (6 bases). The CDR3 extends over 15 amino acids. Deletions cut 1 base from V and 4 bases from J, with 10 bases between. The V gene's germline CDR1 is LNHDA and CDR2 SQIVND (reference sequence). The CDR3 protein is CASSIAGQLNEKLFF. CDR3 bases: TGTGCCAGTAGTATAGCCGGACAGCTTAATGAAAAACTGTTTTTT.

J is TRBJ2-1 and V is TRBV28, with TRBD2 matching 13 bases. Germline trimming cut 5 bases from V and 10 bases from J; bases unmatched to any gene: 8. The CDR3 has 15 residues. Per the germline V gene, CDR1 is MDHEN and CDR2 is SYDVKM. The CDR3 here is CASSPGLAGVPEQFF. The CDR3 nucleotides read TGTGCCAGCAGTCCCGGACTAGCGGGAGTTCCCGAGCAGTTCTTC. The full variable domain, completed using reference TRBV28 and TRBJ2-1, is DVKVTQSSRYLVKRTGEKVFLECVQDMDHENMFWYRQDPGLGLRLIYFSYDVKMKEKGDIPEGYSVSREKKERFSLILESASTNQTSMYLCASSPGLAGVPEQFFGPGTRLTVL.

The sample holds one count of this clone. This chain uses TRBV25-1 with TRBJ1-2; possibly TRBD1 for D (5 bases). Trimming pared 5 bases from V and 3 bases from J, leaving 19 bases between. Germline V gene sequence: CDR1 MGHDK, CDR2 SYGVNS. This CDR3 comprises 16 residues. The CDR3 protein is CASSPPGLVPHYGYTF. DNA for the CDR3: TGTGCCAGCAGTCCTCCGGGACTAGTCCCTCACTATGGCTACACCTTC.

The gene calls are TRBV6-5 and TRBJ2-7; D is perhaps TRBD2 (6 bases). Germline CDR1 reads MNHEY; CDR2 reads SVGAGI. The CDR3 is 13 amino acids. DNA for the CDR3: TGTGCGCATAGACGGGGGAGGCTCTACGAGCAGTACTTC. Protein product: CAHRRGRLYEQYF.

The chain uses TRBV3-1 (or the pseudogene TRBV3-2) and TRBJ1-1, with D perhaps matching TRBD1 (5 bases). Germline CDR1 reads LGHDT; CDR2 reads YNNKEL (reference sequence). The CDR3 is made up of 12 amino acids. The V end was cut by 3 bases, the J end by 7 bases, with 9 bases between. The chain's CDR3 is CASSQKGFEAFF. The CDR3 nucleotides are TGTGCCAGCAGCCAGAAGGGGTTTGAAGCTTTCTTT.

The rearrangement joins TRBV9 to TRBJ1-2; D unclear. The CDR3 is 15 amino acids. Germline V gene sequence: CDR1 SGDLS, CDR2 YYNGEE. V was clipped by 0 bases and J by 1 base, with 10 bases between them. CDR3 region: CASSVVTAGNYGYTF. As DNA, the CDR3 is TGTGCCAGCAGCGTAGTCACAGCGGGTAACTATGGCTACACCTTC.

The chain has TRBV7-2 and TRBJ2-2, with a tentative D call TRBD1 (6 bases). This CDR3 has 16 residues. Germline CDR1 reads SGHTA; CDR2 reads FQGNSA. Trimming took off 5 bases at V and 0 bases at J, with 13 bases between the two ends. DNA of the CDR3: TGTGCCAGCAGCCCGACAGGCCGGGCGAACACCGGGGAGCTGTTTTTT. Amino acid sequence: CASSPTGRANTGELFF.

This clone was observed a single time. The genes are TRBV6-2 or TRBV6-3 and TRBJ1-1; D remains unclear. Germline lookup yields CDR1 MNHEY and CDR2 SVGEGT. V lost 6 bases to trimming and J lost 1 base, with 6 bases between them. This CDR3 comprises 12 residues. As DNA, the CDR3 is TGTGCCAGCAGCGACTGGAACACTGAAGCTTTCTTT. Its protein product is CASSDWNTEAFF.

The genes are TRBV5-8 and TRBJ2-3; 9 nucleotides align to TRBD2. The length of the CDR3 is 17 residues. Germline loops: CDR1 SGHTS, CDR2 YDEGEE. J lost 4 bases, V lost 2 bases, and 11 bases had no gene match. CDR3 residues: CASSFDVSGGPSDTQYF. DNA for the CDR3: TGTGCCAGCAGCTTCGACGTCAGCGGGGGGCCATCAGATACGCAGTATTTT.

For this clone: At the DNA level, this CDR3 is encoded by other sequences in the same sample as well. The chain is built from TRBV6-2 or TRBV6-3 and TRBJ2-1; no definite D call. The germline gives CDR1 MNHEY, CDR2 SVGEGT. V lost 2 bases and J 8 bases, leaving 4 bases between the germline ends. This CDR3 region has 11 residues. The CDR3 sequence: CASSYSDEQFF. Here the CDR3 DNA reads TGTGCCAGCAGTTACAGCGATGAGCAGTTCTTC.

This clone was seen once. V is TRBV6-5 and J is TRBJ1-2; D is ambiguous. Germline-derived CDR1 and CDR2 are MNHEY and SVGAGI. Trimming removed 8 bases from V and 8 bases from J, with 15 bases in between. The CDR3 extends over 12 amino acids. In nucleotides, the CDR3 is TGTGCCAGCTATTCACGGGGTGGCGGCTACACCTTC. Translated, it gives CASYSRGGGYTF.

The chain uses TRBV3-1 (or the pseudogene TRBV3-2) and TRBJ2-1; 14 bases are shared with TRBD2. Germline V gene data show CDR1 as LGHDT and CDR2 as YNNKEL (reference sequence). The CDR3 extends over 17 amino acids. With 4 bases clipped from V and 7 bases from J, the junction kept 9 bases outside the gene matches. For the CDR3, the DNA is TGTGCCAGCAGCCCCGGACTAGCGGGGGGACGTGGTAATGAGCAGTTCTTC. The encoded protein is CASSPGLAGGRGNEQFF.

This chain uses TRBV11-1 with TRBJ2-7, with 8 bases that match TRBD1. Germline V gene lookup returns CDR1 SGHAT and CDR2 FQDESV (reference sequence). V shed 5 bases and J 1 base; nucleotides not matched to a gene: 4. The CDR3 is 14 residues long. The CDR3 reads CASSPGQASYEQYF. The CDR3 bases are TGTGCCAGCAGCCCGGGACAGGCTTCCTACGAGCAGTACTTC.

The chain combines TRBV6-5 with TRBJ1-2, with 8 bases aligning to TRBD1. Per germline, CDR1 MNHEY and CDR2 SVGAGI. Trimming at V came to 6 bases and at J to 2 bases, leaving 5 bases not matched to a gene. This CDR3 region has 14 residues. This chain's CDR3 is CASRRTGSNYGYTF. The DNA for the CDR3 is TGTGCCAGCAGGAGGACAGGGTCCAACTATGGCTACACCTTC.

The rearrangement joins TRBV24-1 to TRBJ2-7; TRBD2 matches 8 bases. This CDR3 region has 14 residues. Unmatched junction bases numbered 2, after V lost 3 bases and J lost 2 bases. Germline CDR1 is KGHDR and CDR2 is SFDVKD. CDR3 sequence (DNA): TGTGCCACCAGTGATGCAGCGGGAGCCTACGAGCAGTACTTC. Translating it yields CATSDAAGAYEQYF.